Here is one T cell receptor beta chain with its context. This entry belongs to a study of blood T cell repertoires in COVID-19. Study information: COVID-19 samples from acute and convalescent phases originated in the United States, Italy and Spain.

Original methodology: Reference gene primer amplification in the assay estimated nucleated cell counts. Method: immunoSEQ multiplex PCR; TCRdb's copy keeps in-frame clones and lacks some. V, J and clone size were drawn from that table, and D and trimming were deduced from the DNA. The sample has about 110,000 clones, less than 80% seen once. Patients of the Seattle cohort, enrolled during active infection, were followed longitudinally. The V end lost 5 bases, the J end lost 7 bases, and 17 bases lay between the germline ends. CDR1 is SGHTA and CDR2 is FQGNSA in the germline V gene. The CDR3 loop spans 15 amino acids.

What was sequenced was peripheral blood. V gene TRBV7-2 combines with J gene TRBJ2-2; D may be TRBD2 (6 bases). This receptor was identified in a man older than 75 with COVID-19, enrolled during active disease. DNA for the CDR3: TGTGCCAGCAGCCCCGGCCGGCGGGACGGCGGGGAGCTGTTTTTT. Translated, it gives CASSPGRRDGGELFF.